Described below is a single T cell receptor beta chain sequence and its context. CDR3 length: 15 amino acids. V trimming: 4 bases; J trimming: 1 base; junction bases outside the gene matches: 5. Germline CDR1 is SGHTA and CDR2 is FQGNSA. The sample comes from a study of blood T cell repertoires in COVID-19. At the level of the study: T cells, B-cell-depleted T cells, or PBMCs supplied cDNA or gDNA.

Authors' data handling: Reference gene primer amplification gave estimated nucleated cell counts. Produced via immunoSEQ multiplex PCR; TCRdb's table is partial and in-frame only. V, J and clone size reflect that table, while D and trimming were determined from the DNA. The profile covers fewer than 200,000 clones, with about 85% appearing a single time and 1% to 1.5% taken by the ten largest. This receptor was taken from a man between 60 and 70 years old who had recovered from COVID-19. The sample taken for sequencing was peripheral blood. The chain combines TRBV7-2 with TRBJ2-7; 9 bases map to TRBD1. The CDR3 spells CASSWGTGPSYEQYF. As DNA, the CDR3 is TGTGCCAGCAGCTGGGGGACAGGGCCATCCTACGAGCAGTACTTC.